This TCR beta chain was recorded in a study of CD8 T cells in ankylosing spondylitis. Study-level results: CD8+ disease-linked clones were present at relatively low frequencies in blood. Within matched ankylosing spondylitis synovial fluid, disease-linked clones were reportedly significantly enriched.

Library preparation for TCR beta used quantitative 5'-RACE with molecular barcodes. TCRdb ran MiXCR on the 5' RACE reads and lists one entry per CDR3 protein. The table has under 300,000 distinct CDR3 sequences, more than 15% seen once. Germline V gene lookup returns CDR1 SNHLY and CDR2 FYNNEI. The V gene end was trimmed by 4 bases and the J gene end by 3 bases; junction bases not matched to a gene: 4. The CDR3 spans 16 residues. Concerning this clonotype itself: Antigen: not known.

The chain carries TRBV2 and TRBJ2-2, with TRBD2 matching 11 bases. This TCR was sampled from a male donor with ankylosing spondylitis or in good health (not recorded which). The sample taken for sequencing was blood, either unsorted or a sorted T cell fraction (not recorded which). The CDR3 DNA reads as TGTGCCAGCAGTGCCTCGGGACTAGCGGACACCGGGGAGCTGTTTTTT. Residues: CASSASGLADTGELFF.